The 11 T cell receptor beta chains in this list originate from one sample, sequenced in a study of T cells in Graves' hyperthyroidism and ophthalmopathy. RNA transcripts were the template for amplifying TCR beta CDR3 regions. Carried out on the TCR CDR3, a first-round RT-PCR used the HTBI primer set. MiXCR, run by TCRdb on the multiplex PCR reads, gives a single entry per CDR3 protein. The sample lists 550,000 to 600,000 distinct CDR3 sequences; roughly 46% were seen once. Specimen: peripheral blood or thyroid tissue (not recorded which). Receptors were obtained from an adult woman with Graves' disease, either hyperthyroidism or ophthalmopathy (not recorded which).

The chain recombines TRBV6-6 with TRBJ1-3; weak D call: TRBD1 (5 bases). The CDR3 has 14 residues. V was clipped by 6 bases and J by 4 bases, with 13 bases between them. Germline V CDR1 and CDR2: MNHNY, SVGAGI (reference sequence). CDR3 sequence (DNA): TGTGCCAGCAGCTCGCGGGACGTAGGAAACACCATATATTTT. It specifies CASSSRDVGNTIYF.

Many counts were recorded for this clonotype. The gene calls are TRBV5-8 and TRBJ2-5; TRBD1 matches at 8 bases. The trim removed 3 bases at V and 7 bases at J, leaving 8 bases unmatched. This CDR3 spans 14 amino acids. The germline V gene encodes CDR1 SGHTS and CDR2 YDEGEE. The CDR3 DNA sequence: TGTGCCAGCAGCTCTCCGGGACAGGATGGGACCCAGTACTTC. Encoded protein: CASSSPGQDGTQYF.

Of note for this clonotype: The germline gene is not matched at one end of the junction; a read error may be the cause. CDR3 bases: TGTGCCAGCAGTGAACCTGCCTATAATTCACCCCCCCACTTT. Encoded protein: CASSEPAYNSPPHF. The chain recombines TRBV2 with TRBJ1-6; D gene ambiguous. CDR1 is SNHLY and CDR2 is FYNNEI in the germline V gene. This CDR3 has 14 residues.

The sample holds one count of this clonotype. The V and J genes are TRBV7-2 and TRBJ2-7; TRBD1 aligns across 9 bases. The ends lost 6 bases at V and 3 bases at J; junction bases unmatched: 9. The CDR3 has 15 residues. In germline, CDR1 is SGHTA, CDR2 FQGNSA. The CDR3 sequence is CASRPSTGGIYEQYF. CDR3 coding DNA: TGTGCCAGCAGACCCTCGACAGGGGGGATCTACGAGCAGTACTTC.

This clonotype was counted a single time. The junction shows a germline mismatch at one end, possibly a read error. The chain carries TRBV5-1 and TRBJ2-6, with D unresolved. Germline V gives CDR1 SGHRS, CDR2 YFSETQ. The CDR3 runs 16 residues. The DNA of the CDR3 is TGCACCAGCAGCACCGGAAGGGTCTCTGGGGCCAACGTCCTGACTTTC. As protein: CTSSTGRVSGANVLTF.

The sample holds many counts of this clonotype. The rearrangement uses TRBV27 and TRBJ2-5; perhaps TRBD1 as D (5 bases). Trimming removed 3 bases from V and 5 bases from J, with 13 bases in between. Germline assignment: CDR1 MNHEY and CDR2 SMNVEV (reference sequence). There are 14 residues in the CDR3. In nucleotides, the CDR3 is TGTGCCAGCAGTTTCACCCCAGGGTGGGAGACCCAGTACTTC. Its protein is CASSFTPGWETQYF.

The chain recombines TRBV7-3 with TRBJ2-2; the D call may be TRBD1 or TRBD2 (5 bases each). This CDR3 is 14 amino acids long. The V and J ends lost 7 bases and 4 bases respectively, with 13 bases between them. Germline V lookup: CDR1 SGHTA, CDR2 FQGTGA. In nucleotides, the CDR3 is TGTGCCAGCATGACCACAGGAGGCACCGGGGAGCTGTTTTTT. The encoded protein is CASMTTGGTGELFF.

This clonotype was seen just once. This rearrangement joins TRBV6-1 to TRBJ1-2; TRBD1 matches 10 bases. The CDR3 has 15 residues. With V trimmed by 4 bases and J by 7 bases, 9 bases remained unmatched. Germline loops: CDR1 MNHNS, CDR2 SASEGT. The CDR3 DNA is TGTGCCAGCAGTGGCCCTTCCGGGACAGGGGTTGGCTACACCTTC. This gives the protein CASSGPSGTGVGYTF.

The J gene is TRBJ2-3, the V gene TRBV7-6; D perhaps matches TRBD2 (5 bases). CDR3 size: 14 residues. The V end lost 4 bases, the J end lost 5 bases, and 13 bases lay between the germline ends. Germline V CDR1 and CDR2: SGHVS, FNYEAQ. The chain's CDR3 is CASSSLAGGDTQYF. CDR3 nucleotides: TGTGCCAGCAGCTCCCTAGCCGGCGGAGATACGCAGTATTTT.

This clonotype has a count of ten or more. The V and J genes are TRBV6-1 and TRBJ1-2; 8 nucleotides match TRBD1. There are 14 residues in the CDR3. V dropped 1 base and J dropped 6; count of bases not matched to a gene: 4. CDR1 and CDR2 (germline): MNHNS, SASEGT. The CDR3 coding sequence is TGTGCCAGCAGTGAAGTGGGGACAGGACATGGCTACACCTTC. Translating gives CASSEVGTGHGYTF.

This clonotype was recorded many times. The gene calls are TRBV5-1 and TRBJ1-6, with D maybe TRBD1 (6 bases). V lost 1 base and J lost 8, with 16 bases in between. CDR1 is SGHRS and CDR2 is YFSETQ in the germline V gene. CDR3 length equals 16 residues. The CDR3 reads CASSLIPRDKDSPLHF. For the CDR3, the DNA is TGCGCCAGCAGCTTGATCCCCCGGGACAAGGATTCACCCCTCCACTTT.